This TCR beta chain was sequenced during a study of shared clonotypes between healthy human individuals. Broader study findings: A handful of donors showed sharing of about 5.5% of naive CD4 clonotypes. Non-shared clonotypes had lower generation probabilities than those shared by all four donors.

This table comes from immunoSEQ multiplex PCR, and its TCRdb copy is limited to in-frame clones, with some not included. Among about 2 million clones listed, about 94% were seen once. Selected positively for CCR7 and CD45RO-negative, naive CD8 cells excluded terminally differentiated effector memory CD45RA+ cells. Turning to this clone: The target antigen is unknown.

This CDR3 region has 18 residues. Germline CDR1 SNHLY, CDR2 FYNNEI. The V and J ends lost 4 bases and 1 base, in that order; junction bases with no gene match: 11. J is TRBJ1-5 and V is TRBV2; 9 nucleotides line up with TRBD1. Sample: naive CD8+ T cells sorted from blood. The clonotype comes from a young man in good health. This chain's CDR3 is CASSARDRVVKSNQPQHF. CDR3 DNA sequence: TGTGCCAGCAGTGCCCGGGACAGGGTTGTAAAGAGCAATCAGCCCCAGCATTTT. Together with reference TRBV2 and TRBJ1-5, the CDR3 gives the full variable domain: EPEVTQTPSHQVTQMGQEVILRCVPISNHLYFYWYRQILGQKVEFLVSFYNNEISEKSEIFDDQFSVERPDGSNFTLKIRSTKLEDSAMYFCASSARDRVVKSNQPQHFGDGTRLSIL.